The 27 T cell receptor delta chains below come from one sample, sequenced in a study of γδ T cells in repeated Plasmodium falciparum infection. TCRdb reanalysed the multiplex PCR reads via CATT. The table includes roughly 48,000 delta-chain clones, roughly 1.6% detected once. Flow sorting of PBMC yielded separate Vgamma9/Vdelta2+ and Vdelta2-negative gammadelta T cell populations for bulk repertoire analysis. What was sequenced was gamma-delta T cells from blood. The receptors here all came from a pool of human donors (malaria-infected and uninfected, not separated).

This clone came up a few times. TCRdb lists the protein of a much larger clone for this DNA, which differs at residue 11, so this is likely a read error; the protein given here is translated from the DNA itself. This rearrangement joins TRDV1 to TRDJ1, with 13 positions matching TRDD3. TCRdb gives no J gene; it was assigned here by matching the DNA to germline. V shed 4 bases and J 2 bases; nucleotides not matched to a gene: 25. This CDR3 comprises 23 residues. The germline V gene has CDR1 TSWWSYY and CDR2 QGS. This chain's CDR3 is CALGARFPKLHWGIRTETDKLIF. The CDR3 coding sequence is TGTGCTCTTGGGGCTCGATTCCCAAAATTACACTGGGGGATACGCACCGAAACCGATAAACTCATCTTT.

This clone was detected a few times. The TCRdb protein comes from a much larger clone and disagrees with this DNA's translation at residue 13, likely due to a read error; the protein given here is derived from the DNA. The V gene is TRDV1, the J gene TRDJ1, with TRDD2 identical over 7 bases. J lost 1 base, V lost 3 bases, and 17 bases had no gene match. Per the germline V gene, CDR1 is TSWWSYY and CDR2 is QGS. The CDR3 loop spans 19 amino acids. The CDR3 loop is CALGDNLPSSFQLTDKLIF. CDR3 coding DNA: TGTGCTCTTGGGGATAACCTGCCTTCCTCTTTTCAGCTCACCGATAAACTCATCTTT.

This clone was counted between two and nine times. TCRdb's protein, taken from a much larger clone, differs from this DNA's translation at residues 5 and 16, likely owing to a read error; the protein displayed comes from the DNA. The chain employs TRDV1 and TRDJ1, with 7 positions matching TRDD3. Germline CDR1 reads TSWWSYY; CDR2 reads QGS. Unmatched junction bases numbered 26, after V lost 4 bases and J lost 3 bases. The CDR3 runs to 21 residues. CDR3 sequence reads: CALGGGSFPLAPLGIADKLIF. In nucleotides, the CDR3 is TGTGCTCTTGGGGGAGGGAGCTTTCCCCTGGCACCACTGGGGATTGCCGATAAACTCATCTTT.

There are a few counts of this clone. A far larger clone is only one base removed, so a read error is likely. The identical CDR3 is also encoded by other nucleotide sequences in the sample. This chain links TRDV3 with TRDJ1; a possible D gene is TRDD2 (5 bases). The J gene, not given by TCRdb, was assigned here from a germline match of the nucleotide sequence. The CDR3 extends over 11 amino acids. CDR1 and CDR2 from the germline V gene are TVYSNPD and GDNSRS (reference sequence). The CDR3 loop reads CAGALRGKLIF. CDR3 nucleotide sequence: TGTGCGGGTGCCCTACGGGGTAAACTCATCTTT.

Comment on this clone: This is likely an artifact of a read error, given a far larger clone one base away. Other DNA sequences within the sample encode an identical CDR3. The chain carries TRDV1 and TRDJ1, with 12 bases identical to TRDD3. The CDR3 is 21 amino acids. Germline V gene lookup returns CDR1 TSWWSYY and CDR2 QGS. CDR3 bases: TGTGCTCTAGGGGTCCCTAACTGGGGGATACCCTCCGTCGGGTACACCGATAAACTCATCTTT. Its protein product is CALGVPNWGIPSVGYTDKLIF.

This clone has only a few counts. TCRdb has a much larger clone's protein, which differs at residue 5 from the translation of this DNA, likely because of a read error; what is shown is the protein translated from the DNA. This rearrangement joins TRDV1 to TRDJ1; 11 bases line up with TRDD3. The J gene, absent from TCRdb, was called here by matching the DNA to germline. Trimming took 3 bases from V and 0 from J; bases not matched to a gene: 12. Per the germline V gene, CDR1 is TSWWSYY and CDR2 is QGS. The CDR3 covers 19 residues. The CDR3 here is CALGDSVLGDRGYTDKLIF. The CDR3 DNA is TGTGCTCTTGGGGACTCGGTACTGGGGGATAGGGGGTACACCGATAAACTCATCTTT.

As for this clone: The amino acid sequence in TCRdb belongs to a much larger clone and departs from this DNA's translation at residue 9, likely a sequencing read error; the sequence shown is translated from the DNA. This chain joins TRDV1 and TRDJ1; D is unclear. The CDR3 consists of 15 residues. Germline V gene sequence: CDR1 TSWWSYY, CDR2 QGS. The ends were cut back, 2 bases at V and 3 bases at J, with 13 bases in the middle. CDR3 nucleotides: TGTGCTCTTGGGGAAAAGCATGGATCCGCCGATAAACTCATCTTT. As protein: CALGEKHGSADKLIF.

In its sample, this clone was seen a few times. The protein held in TCRdb is that of a much larger clone and does not match this DNA's translation at residue 18, likely because of a read error; the protein shown is translated from the DNA. No call exists for the J gene, whereas the V gene is TRDV1; the D call of TRDD3 is as the table states it, not checked on the DNA. The length of the CDR3 is 19 residues. Germline V gene lookup returns CDR1 TSWWSYY and CDR2 QGS. The CDR3 spells CALGEIWFPRNTYTDKLTF. The CDR3 DNA is TGTGCTCTTGGGGAAATATGGTTCCCCCGAAATACTTACACCGATAAACTCACCTTT.

In its sample, this clone was seen a few times. TCRdb assigns this DNA the protein of a much larger clone, which departs from its translation at residue 5; this likely reflects a read error, and the protein shown comes from translating the DNA. The chain employs TRDV1 and TRDJ1, with D unresolved. TCRdb supplies no J gene; here it was assigned by aligning the nucleotide sequence to germline. This CDR3 has 17 residues. V lost 5 bases to trimming and J lost 0 bases, with 19 bases between them. Germline lookup yields CDR1 TSWWSYY and CDR2 QGS. The CDR3 DNA follows: TGTGCTCTTGGGAAGAGGCACCCCGTCTCTTACACCGATAAACTCATCTTT. It codes for CALGKRHPVSYTDKLIF.

On this clone: The likely explanation is a read error, given a far larger clone one base away. The sample contains more than one DNA sequence encoding this CDR3. The genes are TRDV1 and TRDJ1; 8 bases agree with TRDD3. TCRdb supplies no J gene; here it was assigned by aligning the nucleotide sequence to germline. This CDR3 spans 22 amino acids. V was clipped by 9 bases and J by 1 base; unmatched bases: 31. Germline assignment: CDR1 TSWWSYY and CDR2 QGS. CDR3 region: CALGVNPPSDDQCGIRTDKLIF. CDR3 DNA: TGTGCTCTCGGTGTAAACCCGCCTTCCGACGACCAATGTGGGATACGCACCGATAAACTCATCTTT.

Sample share makes this clone medium-sized (0.01 to 0.1%). Other nucleotide sequences from this sample produce the same CDR3. The chain links TRDV1 to TRDJ1; TRDD3 matches 11 bases. V was clipped by 5 bases and J by 1 base; unmatched bases: 21. The CDR3 spans 21 residues. Germline V lookup: CDR1 TSWWSYY, CDR2 QGS. As DNA, the CDR3 is TGTGCTCTTGGGCTAATACAGGCCCCCTACTGGGGGATAAGGTGCACCGATAAACTCATCTTT. As protein: CALGLIQAPYWGIRCTDKLIF.

In this sample, this clone is large. The sample carries other DNA sequences with the same CDR3. The V gene is TRDV2, the J gene TRDJ1; TRDD3 matches 8 bases. Unmatched junction bases numbered 8, after V lost 0 bases and J lost 0 bases. This CDR3 contains 17 residues. Germline CDR1 is GEAIGNYY and CDR2 is EKD. In nucleotides, the CDR3 is TGTGCCTGTGACACCCTAGCCCGGGGGGATAACACCGATAAACTCATCTTT. Encoded protein: CACDTLARGDNTDKLIF.

Concerning this clone itself: The protein TCRdb gives is from a much larger clone and does not agree with this DNA's translation at residue 5, likely a read error; the protein shown here comes from the DNA. The rearrangement joins TRDV2 to TRDJ1, with TRDD3 identical over 10 bases. The J gene, absent from TCRdb, was called here by matching the DNA to germline. Germline values: CDR1 GEAIGNYY, CDR2 EKD. J was trimmed by 0 bases and V by 3 bases; bases with no gene match: 9. The CDR3 spans 17 residues. The CDR3: CACDAVPTGGYTDKLIF. The CDR3 coding sequence is TGTGCCTGTGACGCCGTCCCTACTGGGGGATACACCGATAAACTCATCTTT.

This clone has only a few counts. A read error likely explains why the TCRdb protein, taken from a much larger clone, differs from this DNA's translation at residue 7; the protein shown is translated from the DNA. CDR3 amino acids: CALGRRAVTRKLGDTPSTDKLIF. DNA of the CDR3: TGTGCTCTTGGGAGAAGGGCAGTTACCCGAAAACTGGGGGATACTCCCAGTACCGATAAACTCATCTTT. The chain has TRDV1 and TRDJ1; 12 bases are a match to TRDD3. No J segment appears in TCRdb, so it was assigned here by matching the sequence to germline. Per the germline V gene, CDR1 is TSWWSYY and CDR2 is QGS. This CDR3 contains 23 residues. V trimming: 5 bases; J trimming: 2 bases; junction bases outside the gene matches: 27.

This clone was counted between two and nine times. The protein TCRdb lists belongs to a much larger clone and differs from this DNA's translation at residue 6, which points to a read error; the protein shown is made from the DNA. This chain links TRDV2 with TRDJ1, with 8 bases that match TRDD3. The J gene is not listed in TCRdb, so it was assigned here from a DNA match to germline. V shed 5 bases, J shed 0 bases, and the junction held 13 bases outside the gene matches. This CDR3 is 17 amino acids long. Germline assignment: CDR1 GEAIGNYY and CDR2 EKD. CDR3 in amino acids: CACVGTALGDYTDKLIF. The CDR3 nucleotides are TGTGCCTGTGTAGGGACCGCTCTGGGGGACTACACCGATAAACTCATCTTT.

As concerns this clone: A far larger clone is a single base away, which makes a read error likely. At the DNA level, this CDR3 is encoded by other sequences in the same sample as well. The chain joins TRDV1 to TRDJ1; unclear D gene. TCRdb carries no J gene annotation; the J gene was assigned here by matching the DNA with germline. CDR1 is TSWWSYY, CDR2 QGS, per germline. V was shortened by 1 base and J by 0 bases, with 18 bases between the two germline ends. The CDR3 is made up of 18 amino acids. The CDR3 coding sequence is TGTGCTCTTGGGGAACCCCCCACCGGCGGAACTTACACCGATAAACTCATCTTT. Translation gives CALGEPPTGGTYTDKLIF.

This clone has just a few counts. TCRdb pairs this DNA with a much larger clone's protein that differs at residue 11, likely a read error; the protein shown was translated from the DNA. The chain is built from TRDV2 and TRDJ1; possibly TRDD3 for D (6 bases). TCRdb offers no J gene call, so here the DNA was matched to germline to obtain one. This CDR3 is built from 21 residues. CDR1 GEAIGNYY and CDR2 EKD come from the germline V gene. The ends were cut back, 1 base at V and 0 bases at J, with 29 bases in the middle. The CDR3 DNA reads TGTGCCTGTGACACAGGGTTACTTGGGGGCTCCCTTACCCCATACACCGATAAACTCATCTTT. This sequence encodes CACDTGLLGGSLTPYTDKLIF.

This clone came up many times. Given a far larger clone just one base away, this is likely a sequencing read error. Additional DNA sequences in this sample encode the identical CDR3. The rearrangement joins TRDV1 to TRDJ1; the match to TRDD3 covers 8 bases. The CDR3 runs 12 residues. Germline V gene data show CDR1 as TSWWSYY and CDR2 as QGS. The CDR3 protein is CALGGYTDKLIF. CDR3 nucleotide sequence: TGTGCCCTTGGGGGATACACCGATAAACTCATCTTT.

This clone turned up a few times. A far bigger clonotype differs at one base, so this is likely a read error. This sample also contains other DNA sequences that code for the same CDR3. The V gene reported is TRDV1; the J gene is uncalled; the DNA was not compared with TRDD3, the D call given in the table. Germline V gene sequence: CDR1 TSWWSYY, CDR2 QGS. This CDR3 comprises 16 residues. The CDR3 nucleotides read TGTGCTCTTGGGGAAGGCCTGACTGGGTTCTCCGATAAACTCATCTTC. Translating gives CALGEGLTGFSDKLIF.

This clone was counted a few times. TCRdb has a much larger clone's protein, which differs at residue 14 from the translation of this DNA, likely because of a read error; what is shown is the protein translated from the DNA. The chain links TRDV1 to TRDJ1; tentatively, D is TRDD3 (6 bases). CDR1 and CDR2 from the germline V gene are TSWWSYY and QGS. This CDR3 region has 20 residues. Trimming took 2 bases from V and 0 from J, leaving 25 bases between them. This CDR3 is CALGEIKGYHRGPHTDKLIF. In DNA, the CDR3 is TGTGCTCTTGGGGAAATTAAAGGATACCACAGGGGACCCCACACCGATAAACTCATCTTT.

With respect to this clone: TCRdb's protein, taken from a much larger clone, differs from this DNA's translation at residue 14, likely owing to a read error; the protein displayed comes from the DNA. The V and J genes are TRDV2 and TRDJ1, with D possibly TRDD2 on 6 matching bases. TCRdb is silent on the J gene; assignment here came from matching the DNA to germline. The germline V gene encodes CDR1 GEAIGNYY and CDR2 EKD. There are 17 residues in the CDR3. The CDR3 DNA reads TGTGCCTGTGACACCCTCCTACGTGGAATGTACACCGATAGACTCATCTTT. Its protein product is CACDTLLRGMYTDRLIF.

Concerning this clone: TCRdb's listed protein matches a much larger clone and diverges from this DNA's translation at residue 12, likely through a read error; the protein shown comes from the DNA. The chain employs TRDV1 and TRDJ1, with 9 bases matching TRDD3. The CDR3 loop spans 17 amino acids. Germline loops: CDR1 TSWWSYY, CDR2 QGS. Trimming took 7 bases from V and 3 from J; bases not matched to a gene: 15. CDR3 in amino acids: CALEKSGGFRYADKLIF. CDR3 bases: TGTGCTCTTGAGAAGTCTGGGGGATTCCGATACGCCGATAAACTCATCTTT.

This clone has just a few counts. A far larger clone is only one base removed, so a read error is likely. The sample holds other DNA sequences that translate to the same CDR3. The chain recombines TRDV3 with TRDJ1, with a weak D call TRDD3 (6 bases). The germline V gene has CDR1 TVYSNPD and CDR2 GDNSRS (reference sequence). The CDR3 covers 14 residues. The CDR3 sequence: CAFGEPGYTDKLIF. The CDR3 DNA reads as TGTGCCTTTGGAGAGCCCGGATACACTGATAAACTCATCTTT.

With respect to this clone: This likely came from a read error, as a far larger clone is one base away. This specimen includes other DNA sequences encoding the same CDR3. The chain is built from TRAV29/DV5 and TRDJ1; perhaps TRDD3 as D (5 bases). The CDR3 runs 17 residues. Trimming removed 3 bases at V and 7 bases at J, with 28 bases between. Germline loops: CDR1 NSMFDY, CDR2 ISSIKDK. CDR3 sequence: CAATLRIGGYARFKLIF. The CDR3, as DNA: TGTGCAGCAACGCTTCGTATAGGGGGGTACGCGCGGTTTAAACTCATCTTT.

This clone was found a few times. A far larger clone is one base from this, pointing to a likely read error. Other DNA sequences in the sample encode the same CDR3. The V call is TRDV1, the J call TRDJ2; a weak D match, TRDD2 (6 bases). The J gene, absent from TCRdb, was called here by matching the DNA to germline. The CDR3 has 16 amino acids. CDR1 and CDR2 (germline): TSWWSYY, QGS. Here the CDR3 reads CALGDILHAGTAQLFF. The DNA for the CDR3 is TGCGCTCTTGGGGACATCCTACACGCAGGCACAGCACAACTCTTCTTT.

With respect to this clone: A single base is all that separates this from a far larger clone, so a read error is likely. Other DNA sequences of this sample code for an identical CDR3. The chain recombines TRDV1 with TRDJ1, with TRDD3 matching over 12 bases. TCRdb supplies no J gene; here it was assigned by aligning the nucleotide sequence to germline. Per the germline V gene, CDR1 is TSWWSYY and CDR2 is QGS. Trimming cost V 2 bases and J 3 bases; bases outside gene matches: 13. CDR3 size: 19 residues. The CDR3 loop reads CALGEKAPTLGDTADKLIF. The DNA of the CDR3 is TGTGCTCTTGGGGAAAAGGCTCCCACGCTGGGGGATACGGCCGATAAACTCATCTTT.

This clone was found a few times. The mismatch at residue 3 between this DNA's translation and the TCRdb protein of a much larger clone likely reflects a read error; the protein shown is translated from the DNA. This chain joins TRDV1 and TRDJ1, with 12 positions matching TRDD3. The CDR3 spans 25 residues. Germline V gene sequence: CDR1 TSWWSYY, CDR2 QGS. The CDR3 DNA reads as TGTGCTATTGGGGAGAATTCCTACCTTGGTCTGGGGGATACGCGTATGATTTGGTACACCGATAAACTCATCTTT. This codes for CAIGENSYLGLGDTRMIWYTDKLIF.